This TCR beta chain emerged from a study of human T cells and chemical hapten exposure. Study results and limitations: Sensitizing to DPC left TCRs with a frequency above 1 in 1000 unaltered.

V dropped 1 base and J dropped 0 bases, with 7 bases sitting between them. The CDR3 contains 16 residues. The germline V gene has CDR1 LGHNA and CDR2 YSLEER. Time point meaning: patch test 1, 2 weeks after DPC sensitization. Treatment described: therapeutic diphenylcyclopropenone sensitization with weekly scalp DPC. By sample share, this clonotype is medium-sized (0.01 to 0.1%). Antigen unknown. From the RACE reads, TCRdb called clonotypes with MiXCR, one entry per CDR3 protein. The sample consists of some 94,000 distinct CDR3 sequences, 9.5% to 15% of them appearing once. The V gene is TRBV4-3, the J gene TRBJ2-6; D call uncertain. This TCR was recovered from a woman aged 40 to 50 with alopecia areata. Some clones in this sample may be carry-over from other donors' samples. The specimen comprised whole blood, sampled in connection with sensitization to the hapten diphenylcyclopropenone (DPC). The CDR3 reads CASSQAAGSGANVLTF. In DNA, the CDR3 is TGCGCCAGCAGCCAAGCCGCCGGCTCTGGGGCCAACGTCCTGACTTTC.